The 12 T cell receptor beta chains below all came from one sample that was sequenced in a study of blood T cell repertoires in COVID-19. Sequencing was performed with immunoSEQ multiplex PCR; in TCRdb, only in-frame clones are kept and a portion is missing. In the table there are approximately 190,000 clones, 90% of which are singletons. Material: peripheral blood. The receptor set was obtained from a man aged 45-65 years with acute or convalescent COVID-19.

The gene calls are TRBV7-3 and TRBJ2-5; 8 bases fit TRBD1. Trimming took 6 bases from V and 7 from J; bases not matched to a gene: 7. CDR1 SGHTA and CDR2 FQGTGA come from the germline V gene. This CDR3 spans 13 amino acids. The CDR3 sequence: CASRAGQGGTQYF. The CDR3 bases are TGTGCCAGCAGAGCCGGACAGGGAGGGACCCAGTACTTC.

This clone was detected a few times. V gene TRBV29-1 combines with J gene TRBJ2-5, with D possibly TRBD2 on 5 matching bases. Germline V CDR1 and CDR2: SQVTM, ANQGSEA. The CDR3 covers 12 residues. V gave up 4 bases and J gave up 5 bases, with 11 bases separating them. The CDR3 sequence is CSVAEGVETQYF. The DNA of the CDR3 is TGCAGCGTTGCCGAGGGAGTCGAGACCCAGTACTTC.

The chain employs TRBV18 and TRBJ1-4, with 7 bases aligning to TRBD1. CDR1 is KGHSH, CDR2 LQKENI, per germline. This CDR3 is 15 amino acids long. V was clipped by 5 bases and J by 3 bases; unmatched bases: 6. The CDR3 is CASSESQGANEKLFF. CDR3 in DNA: TGTGCCAGCTCAGAATCGCAGGGGGCTAATGAAAAACTGTTTTTT.

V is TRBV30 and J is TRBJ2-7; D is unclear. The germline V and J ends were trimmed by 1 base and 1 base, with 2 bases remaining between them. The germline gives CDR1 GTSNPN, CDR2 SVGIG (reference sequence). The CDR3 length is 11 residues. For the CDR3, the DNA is TGTGCCTGGAGTGCGTCCTACGAGCAGTACTTC. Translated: CAWSASYEQYF.

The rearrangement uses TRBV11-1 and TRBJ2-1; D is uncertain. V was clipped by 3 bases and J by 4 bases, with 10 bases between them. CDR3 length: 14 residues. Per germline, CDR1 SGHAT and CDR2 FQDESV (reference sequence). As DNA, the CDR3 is TGTGCCAGCAGCTTCTCGCGGAGTTACAATGAGCAGTTCTTC. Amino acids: CASSFSRSYNEQFF.

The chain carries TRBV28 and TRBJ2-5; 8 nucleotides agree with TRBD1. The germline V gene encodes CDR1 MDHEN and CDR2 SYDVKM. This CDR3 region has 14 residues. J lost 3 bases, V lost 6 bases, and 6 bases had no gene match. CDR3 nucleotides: TGTGCCAGCAGATTCCCGGACAGGGAAGAGACCCAGTACTTC. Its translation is CASRFPDREETQYF.

In nucleotides, the CDR3 is TGTGCCAGCAGCTACGGACAGGGTGAAAAACTGTTTTTT. Protein: CASSYGQGEKLFF. The chain combines TRBV7-9 with TRBJ1-4; 8 bases are shared with TRBD1. V lost 4 bases to trimming and J lost 7 bases; unmatched junction nucleotides: 2. The CDR3 totals 13 residues. The germline CDR1 and CDR2 sequences are SEHNR and FQNEAQ (reference sequence).

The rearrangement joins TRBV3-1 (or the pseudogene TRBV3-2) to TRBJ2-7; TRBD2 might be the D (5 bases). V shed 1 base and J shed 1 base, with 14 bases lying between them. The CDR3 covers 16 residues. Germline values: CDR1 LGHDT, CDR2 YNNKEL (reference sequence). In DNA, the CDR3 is TGTGCCAGCAGCCAAGGGTTGGGAGTTTATTCCTACGAGCAGTACTTC. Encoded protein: CASSQGLGVYSYEQYF.

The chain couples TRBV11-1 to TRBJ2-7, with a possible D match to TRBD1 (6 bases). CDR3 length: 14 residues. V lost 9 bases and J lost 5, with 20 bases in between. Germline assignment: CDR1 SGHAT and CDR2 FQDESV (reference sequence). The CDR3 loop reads CASGEAGVVDEQYF. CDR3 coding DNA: TGTGCCAGTGGTGAGGCAGGGGTGGTGGACGAGCAGTACTTC.

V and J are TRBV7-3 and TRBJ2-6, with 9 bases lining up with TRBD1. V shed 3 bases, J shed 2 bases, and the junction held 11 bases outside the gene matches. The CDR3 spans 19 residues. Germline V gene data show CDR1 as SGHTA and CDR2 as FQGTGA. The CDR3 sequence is CASSFNGGQGKTGANVLTF. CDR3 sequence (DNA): TGTGCCAGCAGCTTTAATGGGGGACAGGGAAAGACTGGGGCCAACGTCCTGACTTTC.

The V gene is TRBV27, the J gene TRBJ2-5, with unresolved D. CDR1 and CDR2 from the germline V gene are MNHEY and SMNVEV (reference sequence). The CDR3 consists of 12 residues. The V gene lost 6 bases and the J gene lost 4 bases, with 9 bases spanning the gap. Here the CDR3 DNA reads TGTGCCAGCAGCCGCCCGGGAGAGACCCAGTACTTC. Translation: CASSRPGETQYF.

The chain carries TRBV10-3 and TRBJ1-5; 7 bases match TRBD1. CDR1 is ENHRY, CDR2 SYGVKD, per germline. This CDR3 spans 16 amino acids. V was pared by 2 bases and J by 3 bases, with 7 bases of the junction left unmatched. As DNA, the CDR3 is TGTGCCATCAGTGAGACCAGGACAGGTCTCAATCAGCCCCAGCATTTT. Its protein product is CAISETRTGLNQPQHF.